This TCR beta chain was identified in a study of vaccination effects on CD4 cells after COVID-19. Details on this clone: Its specificity is not known.

With the ViraFEST assay, the study expanded antigen-specific CD4+ T cells using viral peptide pools, then sequenced them. CD4+ T cell isolation took place after 10 days of culture. Absence of prior SARS-CoV-2 infection characterized the vaccine recipients, who showed negative nucleocapsid antibodies. Germline CDR1 and CDR2: SEHNR and FQNEAQ (reference sequence). CDR3 size: 13 residues. Trimming removed 5 bases from V and 8 bases from J; junction bases left unmatched: 8. The assay was immunoSEQ multiplex PCR, and TCRdb's table has in-frame clones only and misses some. Of about 28,000 clones listed, about 80% are singletons.

The clonotype comes from a human donor who received a COVID-19 vaccine. The chain joins TRBV7-9 to TRBJ1-1; 7 positions match TRBD1. The material sequenced was CD4+ T cells from PBMCs cultured with SARS-CoV-2 spike peptides, taken before COVID-19 vaccination. The CDR3 spells CASSPQGPGEAFF. For the CDR3, the DNA is TGTGCCAGCAGCCCACAGGGGCCAGGGGAAGCTTTCTTT.